This passage covers 10 T cell receptor beta chains from one sample sequenced in a study of response to subunit inactivated influenza vaccine. TCRdb reprocessed the RT-PCR reads via MiXCR and lists one record per CDR3 protein. The repertoire holds 750,000 to 850,000 distinct CDR3 sequences, approximately 17% seen once, with about 11% in the top ten. This sample comprised PBMCs from blood, obtained around 5 days after vaccination. These receptor sequences come from a man aged 50-59 years who received an inactivated influenza vaccine.

The V and J genes are TRBV20-1 and TRBJ1-1; D ambiguous. Trimming shortened V by 3 bases and J by 0 bases, and 8 bases separated the two germline ends. The CDR3 consists of 13 residues. Germline V lookup: CDR1 DFQATT, CDR2 SNEGSKA (reference sequence). Written as DNA, the CDR3 is TGCAGTGCTAGTACCAGTATGAACACTGAAGCTTTCTTT. Residues: CSASTSMNTEAFF.

This clonotype was seen at least ten times. The rearrangement uses TRBV7-3 and TRBJ1-2; 9 bases align to TRBD1. This CDR3 region has 16 residues. Germline CDR1 SGHTA, CDR2 FQGTGA. V lost 3 bases, J lost 4 bases, and 9 bases stayed unmatched. The CDR3 loop reads CASSFLGQGKGYGYTF. In nucleotides, the CDR3 is TGTGCCAGCAGCTTCCTCGGACAGGGGAAGGGCTATGGCTACACCTTC. The complete variable domain, with remaining parts taken from reference TRBV7-3 and TRBJ1-2, reads GAGVSQTPSNKVTEKGKYVELRCDPISGHTALYWYRQSLGQGPEFLIYFQGTGAADDSGLPNDRFFAVRPEGSVSTLKIQRTERGDSAVYLCASSFLGQGKGYGYTFGSGTRLTVV.

This clonotype was seen more than once but under ten times. This sequence joins TRBV5-1 and TRBJ2-7; the match to TRBD2 covers 8 bases. Germline V gene sequence: CDR1 SGHRS, CDR2 YFSETQ. This CDR3 contains 14 residues. V trimming: 4 bases; J trimming: 6 bases; junction bases outside the gene matches: 9. The CDR3 reads CASSVLAGLGEQYF. In DNA, the CDR3 is TGCGCCAGCAGCGTGTTAGCGGGACTCGGCGAGCAGTACTTC.

In regard to this clonotype: This may be a read error, as it is one base from a much larger clone. The V and J genes are TRBV7-8 and TRBJ2-1; the D is unclear. The V gene's germline CDR1 is SGHVS and CDR2 FQNEAQ. The V end was cut by 5 bases, the J end by 5 bases, with 19 bases between. CDR3 length: 16 amino acids. The CDR3 is CASSGPEQTLDNEQFF. In DNA, the CDR3 is TGTGCCAGCAGCGGACCGGAACAGACATTAGACAATGAGCAGTTCTTC. The full variable domain, completed using reference TRBV7-8 and TRBJ2-1, is GAGVSQSPRYKVAKRGQDVALRCDPISGHVSLFWYQQALGQGPEFLTYFQNEAQLDKSGLPSDRFFAERPEGSVSTLKIQRTQQEDSAVYLCASSGPEQTLDNEQFFGPGTRLTVL.

The CDR3 DNA follows: TGTGCCAGCAGCGTATCCGGGACGGCATCCTACGAGCAGTACTTC. Translated: CASSVSGTASYEQYF. The chain couples TRBV7-2 to TRBJ2-7; TRBD1 or TRBD2 may be the D gene (5 bases each). V lost 5 bases and J lost 1, with 15 bases in between. Germline V gene data show CDR1 as SGHTA and CDR2 as FQGNSA. The CDR3 covers 15 residues.

V is TRBV30 and J is TRBJ2-1; D is undetermined. This CDR3 has 15 residues. CDR1 is GTSNPN, CDR2 SVGIG, per germline (reference sequence). The germline V and J ends were trimmed by 2 bases and 5 bases, with 16 bases remaining between them. The CDR3 DNA reads TGTGCCTGGAGTCCCCTGCTATCCGCAGACAATGAGCAGTTCTTC. It encodes CAWSPLLSADNEQFF.

This clonotype was recorded a few times. The gene calls are TRBV5-6 and TRBJ1-2, with 8 nucleotides matching TRBD1. The germline V gene encodes CDR1 SGHDT and CDR2 YYEEEE. This CDR3 is built from 13 residues. V shed 4 bases, J shed 8 bases, and the junction held 7 bases outside the gene matches. CDR3 nucleotides: TGTGCCAGCAGCGGAGGACAGGGTGAAGGCTACACCTTC. Amino acid sequence: CASSGGQGEGYTF.

In this sample, this clonotype turned up a few times. The chain joins TRBV10-3 to TRBJ2-1; D is perhaps TRBD1 (6 bases). The CDR3 runs 13 residues. Germline V CDR1 and CDR2: ENHRY, SYGVKD. Trimming stripped 4 bases from V and 5 bases from J, with 9 bases between. The CDR3 DNA reads as TGTGCCATCAGTGCCCACAGGGACAATGAGCAGTTCTTC. It specifies CAISAHRDNEQFF.

J is TRBJ2-2 and V is TRBV7-3, with TRBD2 matching 11 bases. V lost 2 bases, J lost 4 bases, and 6 bases stayed unmatched. Per the germline V gene, CDR1 is SGHTA and CDR2 is FQGTGA. The CDR3 is 17 residues long. This chain's CDR3 is CASSLGVLAGVTGELFF. CDR3 nucleotide sequence: TGTGCCAGCAGCTTAGGGGTACTAGCGGGAGTCACCGGGGAGCTGTTTTTT.

This clonotype has more than one count but fewer than ten. V usage is TRBV5-6 and J usage is TRBJ2-1, with no clear D. With 6 bases removed from V and 3 bases from J, the gap between germline ends came to 13 bases. The V gene's germline CDR1 is SGHDT and CDR2 YYEEEE. The CDR3 length is 14 residues. CDR3 nucleotide sequence: TGTGCCAGCAATCCCGGCGGCGTCTACAATGAGCAGTTCTTC. It specifies CASNPGGVYNEQFF.